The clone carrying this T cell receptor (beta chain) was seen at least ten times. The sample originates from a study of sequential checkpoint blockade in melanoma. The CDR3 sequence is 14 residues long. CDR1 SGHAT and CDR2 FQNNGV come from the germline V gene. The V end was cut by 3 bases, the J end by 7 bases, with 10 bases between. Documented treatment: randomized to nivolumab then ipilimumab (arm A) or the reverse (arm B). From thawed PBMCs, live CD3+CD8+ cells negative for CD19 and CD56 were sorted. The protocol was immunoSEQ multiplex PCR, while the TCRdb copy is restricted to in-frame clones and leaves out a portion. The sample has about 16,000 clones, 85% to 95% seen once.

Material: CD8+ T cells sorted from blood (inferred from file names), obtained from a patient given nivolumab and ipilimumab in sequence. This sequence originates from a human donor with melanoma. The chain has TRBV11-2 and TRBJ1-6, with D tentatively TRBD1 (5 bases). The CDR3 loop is CASSLGGRNSPLHF. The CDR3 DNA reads TGTGCCAGCAGCTTGGGGGGACGGAATTCACCCCTCCACTTT.